This TCR beta chain came from a study of neoadjuvant anti-PD-1 for oral cavity cancer. Time point defined: after neoadjuvant nivolumab, at surgical resection. Using immunoSEQ multiplex PCR, the repertoire was profiled, and TCRdb retains in-frame clones only, with some absent. The data hold some 70,000 clones, with 80% to 90% observed a single time. Trimming took 3 bases from V and 3 from J; bases not matched to a gene: 4. The CDR3 covers 15 residues. Looked up from germline, CDR1 is SGHRS and CDR2 is YFSETQ. The source is a person between 35 and 79 years old with oral cavity squamous cell carcinoma. Sequencing used PBMCs, obtained after nivolumab (anti-PD-1) treatment. The chain uses TRBV5-1 and TRBJ2-2, with 8 bases aligning to TRBD2. The CDR3 bases are TGCGCCAGCAGCTGGACTAGCCCTGACACCGGGGAGCTGTTTTTT. Amino acid sequence: CASSWTSPDTGELFF.